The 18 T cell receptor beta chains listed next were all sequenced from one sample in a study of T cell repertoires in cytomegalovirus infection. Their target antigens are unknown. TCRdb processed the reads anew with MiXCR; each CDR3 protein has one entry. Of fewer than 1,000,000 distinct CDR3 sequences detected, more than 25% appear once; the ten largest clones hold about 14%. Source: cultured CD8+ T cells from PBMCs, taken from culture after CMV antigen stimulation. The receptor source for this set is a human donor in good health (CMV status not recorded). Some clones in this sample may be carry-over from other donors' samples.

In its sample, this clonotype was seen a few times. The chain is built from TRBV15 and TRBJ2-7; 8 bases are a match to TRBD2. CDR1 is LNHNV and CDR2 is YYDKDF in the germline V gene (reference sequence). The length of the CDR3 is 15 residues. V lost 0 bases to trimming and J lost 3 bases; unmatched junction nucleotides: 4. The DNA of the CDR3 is TGTGCCACCAGCAGAGATCGCGGGGGGAACTACGAGCAGTACGTC. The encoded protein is CATSRDRGGNYEQYV.

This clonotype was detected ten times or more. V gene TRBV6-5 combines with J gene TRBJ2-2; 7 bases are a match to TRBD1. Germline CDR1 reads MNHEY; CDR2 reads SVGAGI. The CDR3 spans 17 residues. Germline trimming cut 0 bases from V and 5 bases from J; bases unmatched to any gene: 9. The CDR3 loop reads CASSYSTPGQSTGELFF. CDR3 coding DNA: TGTGCCAGCAGTTACTCCACTCCGGGACAGAGTACCGGGGAGCTGTTTTTT.

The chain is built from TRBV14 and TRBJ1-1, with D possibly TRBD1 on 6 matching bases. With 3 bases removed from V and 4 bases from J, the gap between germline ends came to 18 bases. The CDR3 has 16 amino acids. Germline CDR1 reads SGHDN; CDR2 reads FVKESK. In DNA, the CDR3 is TGTGCCAGCAGCCATGGTACAGGGAAGCAACTCACTGAAGCTTTCTTT. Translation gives CASSHGTGKQLTEAFF.

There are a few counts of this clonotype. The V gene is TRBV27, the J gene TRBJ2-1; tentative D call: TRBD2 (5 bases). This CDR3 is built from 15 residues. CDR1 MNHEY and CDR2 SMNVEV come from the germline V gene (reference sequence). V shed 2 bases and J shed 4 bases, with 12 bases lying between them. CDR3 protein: CASSLSGRPYNEQFF. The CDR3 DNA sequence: TGTGCCAGCAGTTTAAGCGGTCGACCATACAATGAGCAGTTCTTC.

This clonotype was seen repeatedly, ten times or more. CDR3 in amino acids: CASSLASAGTGNEKLFF. Written as DNA, the CDR3 is TGTGCCAGCAGCTTAGCGTCCGCCGGGACAGGGAATGAAAAACTGTTTTTT. The V gene is TRBV7-6, the J gene TRBJ1-4; 9 bases line up with TRBD1. V trimming: 0 bases; J trimming: 5 bases; junction bases outside the gene matches: 7. Per the germline V gene, CDR1 is SGHVS and CDR2 is FNYEAQ. CDR3 size: 17 residues.

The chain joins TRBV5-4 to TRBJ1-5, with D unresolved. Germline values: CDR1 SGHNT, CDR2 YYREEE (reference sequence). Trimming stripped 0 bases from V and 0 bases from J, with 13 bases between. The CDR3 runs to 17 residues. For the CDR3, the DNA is TGTGCCAGCAGCTTGGTCCCCCAGCCTTATAGCAATCAGCCCCAGCATTTT. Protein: CASSLVPQPYSNQPQHF.

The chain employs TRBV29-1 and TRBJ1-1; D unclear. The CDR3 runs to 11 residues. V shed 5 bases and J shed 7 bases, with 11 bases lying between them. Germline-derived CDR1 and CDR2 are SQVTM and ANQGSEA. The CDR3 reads CSVPIGHEAFF. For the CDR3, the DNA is TGCAGCGTTCCCATCGGGCATGAAGCTTTCTTT.

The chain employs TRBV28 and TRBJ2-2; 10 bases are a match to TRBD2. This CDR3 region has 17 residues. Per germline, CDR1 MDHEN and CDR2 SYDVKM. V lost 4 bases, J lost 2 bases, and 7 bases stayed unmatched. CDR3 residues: CASSSSGGAKNTGELFF. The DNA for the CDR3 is TGTGCCAGCAGTTCGAGCGGGGGGGCAAAAAACACCGGGGAGCTGTTTTTT.

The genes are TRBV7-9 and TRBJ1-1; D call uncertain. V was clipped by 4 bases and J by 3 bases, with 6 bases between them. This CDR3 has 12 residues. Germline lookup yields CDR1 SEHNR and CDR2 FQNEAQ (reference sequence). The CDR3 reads CASSSKYTEAFF. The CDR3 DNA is TGTGCCAGCAGCTCCAAGTACACTGAAGCTTTCTTT.

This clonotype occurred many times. CDR3 loop: CASSDTRGSSYNEQFF. Here the CDR3 DNA reads TGTGCCAGCAGCGATACAAGGGGAAGCTCCTACAATGAGCAGTTCTTC. The V gene is TRBV7-9, the J gene TRBJ2-1, with a tentative D call TRBD1 (5 bases). Per the germline V gene, CDR1 is SEHNR and CDR2 is FQNEAQ (reference sequence). V gave up 5 bases and J gave up 0 bases, with 14 bases separating them. The CDR3 runs to 16 residues.

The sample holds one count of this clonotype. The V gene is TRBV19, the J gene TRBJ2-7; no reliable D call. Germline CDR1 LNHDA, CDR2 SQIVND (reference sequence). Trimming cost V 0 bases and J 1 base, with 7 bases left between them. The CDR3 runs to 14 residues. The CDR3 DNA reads TGTGCCAGTAGTATAGAAGGGTTTTCCTACGAGCAGTACTTC. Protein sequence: CASSIEGFSYEQYF.

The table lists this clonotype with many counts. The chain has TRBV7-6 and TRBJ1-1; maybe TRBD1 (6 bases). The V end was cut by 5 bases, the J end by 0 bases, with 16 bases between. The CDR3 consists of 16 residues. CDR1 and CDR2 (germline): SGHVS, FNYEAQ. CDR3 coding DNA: TGTGCCAGCAGCCTCCACAGGACAGAAATGAACACTGAAGCTTTCTTT. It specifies CASSLHRTEMNTEAFF.

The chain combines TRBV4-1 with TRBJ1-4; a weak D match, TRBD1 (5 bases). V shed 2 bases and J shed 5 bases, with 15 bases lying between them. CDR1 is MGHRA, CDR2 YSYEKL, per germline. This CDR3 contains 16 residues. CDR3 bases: TGCGCCAGCAGCCAAAGAAGGCCAGACAGCAATGAAAAACTGTTTTTT. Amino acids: CASSQRRPDSNEKLFF.

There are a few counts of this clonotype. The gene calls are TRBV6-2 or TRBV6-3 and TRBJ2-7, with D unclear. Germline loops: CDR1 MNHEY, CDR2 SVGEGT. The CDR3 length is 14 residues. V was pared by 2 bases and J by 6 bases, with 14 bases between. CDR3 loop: CASSYGMAPSEQYV. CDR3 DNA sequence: TGTGCCAGCAGTTACGGGATGGCCCCCTCCGAGCAGTACGTC.

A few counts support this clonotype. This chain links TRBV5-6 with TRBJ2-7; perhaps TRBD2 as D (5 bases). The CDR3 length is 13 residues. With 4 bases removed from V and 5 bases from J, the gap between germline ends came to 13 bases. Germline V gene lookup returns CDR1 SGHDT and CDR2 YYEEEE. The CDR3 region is CASSPGNRDEQYV. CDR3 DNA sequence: TGTGCCAGCAGCCCCGGGAATCGAGACGAGCAGTACGTC.

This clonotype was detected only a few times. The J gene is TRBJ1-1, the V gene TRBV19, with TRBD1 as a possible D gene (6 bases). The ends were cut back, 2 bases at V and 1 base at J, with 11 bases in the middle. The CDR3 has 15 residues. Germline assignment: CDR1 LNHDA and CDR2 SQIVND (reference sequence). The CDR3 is CASSIRGVPNTEAFF. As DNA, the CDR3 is TGTGCCAGTAGTATAAGGGGGGTCCCGAACACTGAAGCTTTCTTT.

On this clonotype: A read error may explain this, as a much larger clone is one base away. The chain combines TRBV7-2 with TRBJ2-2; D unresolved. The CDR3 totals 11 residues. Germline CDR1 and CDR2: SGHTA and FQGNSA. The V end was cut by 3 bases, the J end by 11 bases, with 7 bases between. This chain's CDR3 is CASSFLNELFF. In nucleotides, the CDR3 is TGTGCCAGCAGCTTTTTGAATGAGCTGTTTTTT.

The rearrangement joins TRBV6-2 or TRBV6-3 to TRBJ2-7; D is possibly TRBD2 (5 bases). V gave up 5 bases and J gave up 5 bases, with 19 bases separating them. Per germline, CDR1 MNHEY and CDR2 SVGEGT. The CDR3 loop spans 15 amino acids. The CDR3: CASSPSGPEGDEQYF. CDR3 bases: TGTGCCAGCAGTCCCTCGGGCCCTGAGGGAGACGAGCAGTACTTC.